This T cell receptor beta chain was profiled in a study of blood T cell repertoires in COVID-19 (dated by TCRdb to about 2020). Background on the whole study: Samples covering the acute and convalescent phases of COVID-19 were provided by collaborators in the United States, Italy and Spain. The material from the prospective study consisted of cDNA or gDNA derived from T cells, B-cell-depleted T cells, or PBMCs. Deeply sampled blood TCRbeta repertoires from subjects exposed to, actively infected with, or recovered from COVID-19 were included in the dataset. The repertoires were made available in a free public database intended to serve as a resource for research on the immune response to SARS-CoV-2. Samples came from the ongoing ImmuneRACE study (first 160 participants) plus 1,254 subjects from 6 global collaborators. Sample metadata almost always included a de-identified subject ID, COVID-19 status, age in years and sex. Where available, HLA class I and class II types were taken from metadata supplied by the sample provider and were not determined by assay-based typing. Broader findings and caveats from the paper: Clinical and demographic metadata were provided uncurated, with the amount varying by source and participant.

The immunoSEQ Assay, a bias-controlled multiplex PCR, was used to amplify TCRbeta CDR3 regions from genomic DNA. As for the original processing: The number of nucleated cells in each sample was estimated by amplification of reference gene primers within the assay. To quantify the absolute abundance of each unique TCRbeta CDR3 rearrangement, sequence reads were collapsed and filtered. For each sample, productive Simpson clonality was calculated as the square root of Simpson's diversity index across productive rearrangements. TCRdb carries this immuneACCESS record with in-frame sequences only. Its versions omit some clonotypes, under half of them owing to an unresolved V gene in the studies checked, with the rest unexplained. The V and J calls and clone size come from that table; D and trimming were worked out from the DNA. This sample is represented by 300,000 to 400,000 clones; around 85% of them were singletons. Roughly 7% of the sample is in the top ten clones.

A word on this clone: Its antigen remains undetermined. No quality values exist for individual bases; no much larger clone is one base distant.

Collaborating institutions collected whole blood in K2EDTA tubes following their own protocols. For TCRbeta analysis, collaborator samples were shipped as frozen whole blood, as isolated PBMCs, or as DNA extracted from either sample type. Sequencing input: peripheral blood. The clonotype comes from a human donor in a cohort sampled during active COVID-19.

The CDR3 protein sequence reads: CASSYSGDRGYGYTF. The DNA sequence is given as TGTGCCAGCAGTTACTCAGGGGACAGGGGCTATGGCTACACCTTC. Rearrangement joined TRBV6-5 to TRBJ1-2; 10 junctional bases match TRBD1. In the germline V gene, CDR1 corresponds to MNHEY and CDR2 to SVGAGI. Including cysteine and phenylalanine, the CDR3 has 15 amino acids. Only the CDR3 region is kept as DNA, spanning 45 bases read in frame from base 1. Here V drops 0 bases and J drops 4 bases, and the junction holds 2 bases not matched to any gene.